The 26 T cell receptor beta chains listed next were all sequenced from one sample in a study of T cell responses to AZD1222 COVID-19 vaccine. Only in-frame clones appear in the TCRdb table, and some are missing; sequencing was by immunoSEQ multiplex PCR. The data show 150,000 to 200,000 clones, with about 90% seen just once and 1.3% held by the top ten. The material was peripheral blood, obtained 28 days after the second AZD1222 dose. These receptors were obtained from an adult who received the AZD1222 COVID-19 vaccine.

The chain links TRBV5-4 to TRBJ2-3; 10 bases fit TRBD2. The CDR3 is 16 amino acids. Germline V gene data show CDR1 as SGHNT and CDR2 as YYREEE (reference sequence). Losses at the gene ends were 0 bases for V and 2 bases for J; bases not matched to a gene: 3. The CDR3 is CASSLERGGPTDTQYF. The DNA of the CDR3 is TGTGCCAGCAGCTTGGAGCGGGGGGGCCCCACAGATACGCAGTATTTT. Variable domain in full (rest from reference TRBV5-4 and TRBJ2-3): ETGVTQSPTHLIKTRGQQVTLRCSSQSGHNTVSWYQQALGQGPQFIFQYYREEENGRGNFPPRFSGLQFPNYSSELNVNALELDDSALYLCASSLERGGPTDTQYFGPGTRLTVL.

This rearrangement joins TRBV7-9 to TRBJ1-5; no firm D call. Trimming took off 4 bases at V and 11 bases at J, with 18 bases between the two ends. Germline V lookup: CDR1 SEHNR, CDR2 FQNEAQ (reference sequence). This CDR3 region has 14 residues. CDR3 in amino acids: CASSSSDRPVTQHF. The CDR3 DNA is TGTGCCAGCAGCTCCTCGGACCGTCCCGTGACCCAGCATTTT. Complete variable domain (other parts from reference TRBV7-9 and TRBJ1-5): DTGVSQNPRHKITKRGQNVTFRCDPISEHNRLYWYRQTLGQGPEFLTYFQNEAQLEKSRLLSDRFSAERPKGSFSTLEIQRTEQGDSAMYLCASSSSDRPVTQHFGDGTRLSIL.

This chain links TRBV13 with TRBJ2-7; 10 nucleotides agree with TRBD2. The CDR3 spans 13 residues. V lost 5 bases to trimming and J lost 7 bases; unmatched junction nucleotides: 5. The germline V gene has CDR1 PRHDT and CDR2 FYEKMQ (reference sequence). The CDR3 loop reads CASSPPGLAEQYF. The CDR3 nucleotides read TGTGCCAGCAGCCCTCCGGGACTAGCGGAGCAGTACTTC.

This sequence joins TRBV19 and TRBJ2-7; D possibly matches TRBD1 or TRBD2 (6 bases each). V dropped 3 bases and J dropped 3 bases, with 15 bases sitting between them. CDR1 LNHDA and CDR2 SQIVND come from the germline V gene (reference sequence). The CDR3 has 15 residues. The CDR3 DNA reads TGTGCCAGTAGTATGTACGGGGGCCCTCTCTACGAGCAGTACTTC. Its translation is CASSMYGGPLYEQYF.

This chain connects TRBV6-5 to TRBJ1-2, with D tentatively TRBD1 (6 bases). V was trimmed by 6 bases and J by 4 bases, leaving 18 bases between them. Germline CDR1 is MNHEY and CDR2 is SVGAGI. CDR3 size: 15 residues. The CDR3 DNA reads TGTGCCAGCAGCAAACAGGGTATTGGGGCCTATGGCTACACCTTC. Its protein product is CASSKQGIGAYGYTF.

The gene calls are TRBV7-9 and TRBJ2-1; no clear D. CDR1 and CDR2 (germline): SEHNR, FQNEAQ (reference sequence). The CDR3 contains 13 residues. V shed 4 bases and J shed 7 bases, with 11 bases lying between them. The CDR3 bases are TGTGCCAGCAGCTCCCGGGCTGAAAATGAGCAGTTCTTC. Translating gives CASSSRAENEQFF.

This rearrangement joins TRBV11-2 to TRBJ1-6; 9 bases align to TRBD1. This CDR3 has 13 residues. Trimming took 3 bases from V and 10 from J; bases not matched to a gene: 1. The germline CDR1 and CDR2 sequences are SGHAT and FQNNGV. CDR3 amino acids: CASSLDRGSPLHF. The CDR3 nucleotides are TGTGCCAGCAGCTTGGACAGGGGATCACCCCTCCACTTT.

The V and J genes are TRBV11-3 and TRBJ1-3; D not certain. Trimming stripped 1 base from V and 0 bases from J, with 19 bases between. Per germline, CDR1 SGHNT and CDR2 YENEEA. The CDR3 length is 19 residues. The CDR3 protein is CASSLGPDPDRASGNTIYF. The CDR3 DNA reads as TGTGCCAGCAGCTTAGGTCCAGATCCCGACCGGGCCTCTGGAAACACCATATATTTT.

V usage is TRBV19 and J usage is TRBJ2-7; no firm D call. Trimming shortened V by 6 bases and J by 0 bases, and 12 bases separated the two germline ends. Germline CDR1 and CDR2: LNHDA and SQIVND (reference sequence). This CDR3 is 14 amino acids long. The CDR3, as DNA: TGTGCCAGTAGGCAGGACCGGAGCTCCTACGAGCAGTACTTC. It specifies CASRQDRSSYEQYF.

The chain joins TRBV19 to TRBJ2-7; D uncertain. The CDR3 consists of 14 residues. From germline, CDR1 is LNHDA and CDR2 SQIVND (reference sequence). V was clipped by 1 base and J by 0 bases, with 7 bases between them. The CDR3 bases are TGTGCCAGTAGTATAGGTACCCTCTCCTACGAGCAGTACTTC. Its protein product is CASSIGTLSYEQYF.

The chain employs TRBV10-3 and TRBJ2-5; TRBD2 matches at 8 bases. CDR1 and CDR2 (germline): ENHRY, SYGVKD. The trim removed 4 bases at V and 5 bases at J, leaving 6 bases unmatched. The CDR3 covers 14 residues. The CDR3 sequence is CAISVLRGEETQYF. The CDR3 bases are TGTGCCATCAGTGTCTTGCGGGGGGAGGAGACCCAGTACTTC.

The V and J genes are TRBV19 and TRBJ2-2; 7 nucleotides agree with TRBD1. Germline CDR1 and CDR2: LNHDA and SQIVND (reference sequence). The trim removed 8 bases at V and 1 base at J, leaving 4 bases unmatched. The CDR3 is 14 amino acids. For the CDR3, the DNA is TGTGCCAGTGGGACAGCCCAGAACACCGGGGAGCTGTTTTTT. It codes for CASGTAQNTGELFF.

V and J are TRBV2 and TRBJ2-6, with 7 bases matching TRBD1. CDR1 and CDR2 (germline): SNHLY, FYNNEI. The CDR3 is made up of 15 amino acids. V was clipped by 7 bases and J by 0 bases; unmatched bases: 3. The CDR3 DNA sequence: TGTGCCAGCAAGACAGGGAACTCTGGGGCCAACGTCCTGACTTTC. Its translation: CASKTGNSGANVLTF.

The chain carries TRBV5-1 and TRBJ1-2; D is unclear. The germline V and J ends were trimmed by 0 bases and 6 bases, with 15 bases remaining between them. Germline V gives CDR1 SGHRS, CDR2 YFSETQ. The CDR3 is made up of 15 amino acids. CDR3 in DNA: TGCGCCAGCAGCTTGGCCCTGGATCTACCGGATGGCTACACCTTC. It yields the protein CASSLALDLPDGYTF.

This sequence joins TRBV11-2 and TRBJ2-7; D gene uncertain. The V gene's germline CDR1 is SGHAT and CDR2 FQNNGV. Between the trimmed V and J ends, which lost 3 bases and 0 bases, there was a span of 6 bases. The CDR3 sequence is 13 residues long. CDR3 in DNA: TGTGCCAGCAGCTTCGATTTCTCCTACGAGCAGTACTTC. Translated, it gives CASSFDFSYEQYF.

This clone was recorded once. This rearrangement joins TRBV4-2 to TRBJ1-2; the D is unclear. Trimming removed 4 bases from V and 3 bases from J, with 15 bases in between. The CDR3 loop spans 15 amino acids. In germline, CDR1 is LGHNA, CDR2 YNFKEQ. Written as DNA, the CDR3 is TGTGCCAGCAGCCGAGAACTTGACGGACACTATGGCTACACCTTC. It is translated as CASSRELDGHYGYTF.

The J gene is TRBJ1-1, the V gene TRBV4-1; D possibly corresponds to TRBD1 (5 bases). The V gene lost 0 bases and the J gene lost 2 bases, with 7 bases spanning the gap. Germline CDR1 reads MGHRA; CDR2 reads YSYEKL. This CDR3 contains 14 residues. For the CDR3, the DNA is TGCGCCAGCAGCCAAGAGGGGGGAAACACTGAAGCTTTCTTT. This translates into CASSQEGGNTEAFF.

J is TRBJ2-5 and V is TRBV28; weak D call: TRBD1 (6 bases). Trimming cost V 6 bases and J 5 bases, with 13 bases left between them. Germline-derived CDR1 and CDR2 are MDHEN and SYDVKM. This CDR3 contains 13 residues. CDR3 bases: TGTGCCAGCAGCCACAGGGCCCGGGAGACCCAGTACTTC. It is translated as CASSHRARETQYF.

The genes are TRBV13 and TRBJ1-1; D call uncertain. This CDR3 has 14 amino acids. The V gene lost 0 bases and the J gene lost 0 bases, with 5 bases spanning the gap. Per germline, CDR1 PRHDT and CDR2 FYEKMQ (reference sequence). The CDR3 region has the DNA TGTGCCAGCAGCTTAGGGGGGATGAACACTGAAGCTTTCTTT. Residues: CASSLGGMNTEAFF.

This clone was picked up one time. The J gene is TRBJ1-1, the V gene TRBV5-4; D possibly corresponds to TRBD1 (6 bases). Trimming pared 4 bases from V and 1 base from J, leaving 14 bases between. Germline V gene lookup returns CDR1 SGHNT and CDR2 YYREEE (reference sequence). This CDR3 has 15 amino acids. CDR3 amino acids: CASSPMTGENTEAFF. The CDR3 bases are TGTGCCAGCAGCCCCATGACAGGAGAGAACACTGAAGCTTTCTTT. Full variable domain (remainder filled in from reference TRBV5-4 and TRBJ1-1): ETGVTQSPTHLIKTRGQQVTLRCSSQSGHNTVSWYQQALGQGPQFIFQYYREEENGRGNFPPRFSGLQFPNYSSELNVNALELDDSALYLCASSPMTGENTEAFFGQGTRLTVV.

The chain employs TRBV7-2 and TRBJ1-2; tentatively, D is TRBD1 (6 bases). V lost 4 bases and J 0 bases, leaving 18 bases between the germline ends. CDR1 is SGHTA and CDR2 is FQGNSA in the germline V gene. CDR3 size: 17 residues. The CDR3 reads CASSSRGAESANYGYTF. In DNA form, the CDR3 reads TGTGCCAGCAGCTCCCGGGGGGCTGAGTCGGCTAACTATGGCTACACCTTC.

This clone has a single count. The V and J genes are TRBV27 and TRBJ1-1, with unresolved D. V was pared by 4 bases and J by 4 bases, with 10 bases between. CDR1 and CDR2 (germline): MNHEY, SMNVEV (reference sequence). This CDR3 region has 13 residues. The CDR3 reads CASSYGGATEAFF. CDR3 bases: TGTGCCAGCAGTTACGGTGGCGCCACTGAAGCTTTCTTT.

The chain's CDR3 is CATSDPSARRGDEQFF. CDR3 DNA sequence: TGTGCCACCAGTGATCCGTCGGCTAGGCGGGGGGATGAGCAGTTCTTC. The V call is TRBV24-1, the J call TRBJ2-1, with 8 nucleotides matching TRBD2. The length of the CDR3 is 16 residues. The ends lost 3 bases at V and 8 bases at J; junction bases unmatched: 11. CDR1 is KGHDR and CDR2 is SFDVKD in the germline V gene.

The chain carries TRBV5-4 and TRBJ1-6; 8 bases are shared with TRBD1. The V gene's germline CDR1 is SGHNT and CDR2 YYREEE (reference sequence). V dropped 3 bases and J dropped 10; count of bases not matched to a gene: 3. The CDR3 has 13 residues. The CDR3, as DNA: TGTGCCAGCAGCTCGGACAGGGAATCACCCCTCCACTTT. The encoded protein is CASSSDRESPLHF.

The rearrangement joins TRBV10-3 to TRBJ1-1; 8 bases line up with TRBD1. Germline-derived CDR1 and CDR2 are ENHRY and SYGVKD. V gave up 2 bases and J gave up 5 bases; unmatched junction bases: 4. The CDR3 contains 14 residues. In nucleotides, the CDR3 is TGTGCCATCAGTGAGACAGGGGGGAGGACTGAAGCTTTCTTT. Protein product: CAISETGGRTEAFF.

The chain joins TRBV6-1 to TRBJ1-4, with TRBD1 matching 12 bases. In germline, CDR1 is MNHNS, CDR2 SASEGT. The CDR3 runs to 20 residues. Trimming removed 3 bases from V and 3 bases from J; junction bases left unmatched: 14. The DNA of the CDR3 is TGTGCCAGCAGTGAGACGGTGGGGGACAGGGGGCTTCCAGCTAATGAAAAACTGTTTTTT. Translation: CASSETVGDRGLPANEKLFF.